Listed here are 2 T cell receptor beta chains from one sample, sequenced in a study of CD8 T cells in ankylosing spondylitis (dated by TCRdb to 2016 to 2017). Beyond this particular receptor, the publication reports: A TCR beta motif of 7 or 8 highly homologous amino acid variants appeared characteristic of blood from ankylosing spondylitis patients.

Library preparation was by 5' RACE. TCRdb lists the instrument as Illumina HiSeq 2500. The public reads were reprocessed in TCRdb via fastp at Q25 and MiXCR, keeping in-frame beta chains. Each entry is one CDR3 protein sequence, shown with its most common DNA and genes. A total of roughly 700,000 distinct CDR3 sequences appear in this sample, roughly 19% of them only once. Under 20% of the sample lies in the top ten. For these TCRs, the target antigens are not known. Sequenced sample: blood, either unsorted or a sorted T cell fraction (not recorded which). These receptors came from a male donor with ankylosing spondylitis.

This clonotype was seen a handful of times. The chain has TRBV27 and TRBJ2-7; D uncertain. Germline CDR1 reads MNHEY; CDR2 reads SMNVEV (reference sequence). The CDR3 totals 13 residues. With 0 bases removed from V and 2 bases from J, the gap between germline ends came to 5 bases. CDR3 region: CASSLSTAYEQYF. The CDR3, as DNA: TGTGCCAGCAGTTTATCTACGGCCTACGAGCAGTACTTC.

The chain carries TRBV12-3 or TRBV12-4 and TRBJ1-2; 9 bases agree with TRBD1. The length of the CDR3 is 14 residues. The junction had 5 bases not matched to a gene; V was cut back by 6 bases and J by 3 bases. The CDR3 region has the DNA TGTGCCAGCAGCTCCGGGACAGGGCACTATGGCTACACCTTC. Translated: CASSSGTGHYGYTF.